The present T cell receptor beta chain was sequenced within a study of CD8 T cells in ankylosing spondylitis (dated by TCRdb to between 2016 and 2019). For context, the study as a whole: The study set out to find disease-linked TCR variants by profiling T cell receptor beta repertoires in ankylosing spondylitis patients and healthy donors. The full study cohort was made up of 25 ankylosing spondylitis patients and more than 90 healthy donors. Samples of peripheral blood were taken, and for ankylosing spondylitis patients, synovial fluid was collected as well.

Results the study describes overall, beyond this receptor: The disease-linked clones were reported to be significantly enriched in matched synovial fluid samples from ankylosing spondylitis patients. Some motif variants had previously been reported in the synovial fluid and blood of reactive arthritis patients, which suggests shared mechanisms of disease initiation. Blood from ankylosing spondylitis patients appeared to be characterized by a TCR beta motif made up of several highly homologous amino acid variants. A CD8+ phenotype was shown by the disease-linked clones, which were found at relatively low frequencies in peripheral blood.

Trimming accounts for 0 bases at V and 5 bases at J, while the number of junction bases matched to no gene is 3. CDR1 is given as SGHRS and CDR2 as YFSETQ, both from the germline V gene. The CDR3 runs 15 residues from the cysteine to the phenylalanine. Just CDR3 DNA is preserved here, 45 bases in frame from base 1. This clonotype was detected many times. The antigen it recognizes is unknown. Per-base qualities were not stored, and no clone one base away is much larger. The instrument was an Illumina HiSeq 2500. Quantitative 5'-RACE with molecular barcodes was the method used to prepare the TCR beta libraries. The study's own analysis went as follows. A new computational method, built on a probabilistic model of VDJ rearrangement, was used to identify disease-linked TCR variants. TCRdb redid the processing of the public reads, applying fastp at Q25 and MiXCR, and retained in-frame beta chains. Rows are unified per CDR3 protein, each entry keeping the most common DNA and genes. These V and J calls are TCRdb output, not the study's own analysis. This sample lists around 340,000 distinct CDR3 sequences; roughly 14% were detected once. About 1.1% of the sample rests with the top ten.

The rearrangement combines TRBV5-1 with TRBJ2-3; 10 bases in between match TRBD1. Sequencing was carried out using blood, either unsorted or a sorted T cell fraction (not recorded which). This clonotype was obtained from a male donor with ankylosing spondylitis or in good health (not recorded which). At the DNA level, the sequence is TGCGCCAGCAGCTTGGAGACAGGGGGCCGAGATACGCAGTATTTT. The encoded protein is CASSLETGGRDTQYF.